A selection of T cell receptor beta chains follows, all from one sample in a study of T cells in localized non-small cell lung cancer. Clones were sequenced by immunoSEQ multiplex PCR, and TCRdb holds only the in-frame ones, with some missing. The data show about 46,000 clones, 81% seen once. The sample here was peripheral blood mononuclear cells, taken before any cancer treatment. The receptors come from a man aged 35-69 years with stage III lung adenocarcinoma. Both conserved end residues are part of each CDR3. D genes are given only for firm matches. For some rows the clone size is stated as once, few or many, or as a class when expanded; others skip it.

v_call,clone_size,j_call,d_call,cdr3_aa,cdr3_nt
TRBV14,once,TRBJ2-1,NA,CASSQRGEQFF,TGTGCCAGCAGCCAAAGAGGGGAGCAGTTCTTC
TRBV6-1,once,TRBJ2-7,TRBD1,CASSKWDRSYEQYF,TGTGCCAGCAGTAAATGGGACAGATCCTACGAGCAGTACTTC
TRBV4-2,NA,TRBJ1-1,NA,CASSSRDRRWEAFF,TGTGCCAGCAGCAGCCGGGACCGTCGCTGGGAAGCTTTCTTT
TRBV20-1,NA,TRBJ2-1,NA,CSARNNEQFF,TGCAGTGCTAGAAACAATGAGCAGTTCTTC
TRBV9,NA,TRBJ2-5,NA,CASSVGGAGETQYF,TGTGCCAGCAGCGTAGGGGGGGCCGGAGAGACCCAGTACTTC
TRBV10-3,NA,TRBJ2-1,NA,CAIDQAGEQFF,TGTGCCATCGATCAGGCGGGAGAGCAGTTCTTC
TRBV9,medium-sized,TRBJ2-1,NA,CASSPRPAGDYNEQFF,TGTGCCAGCAGCCCCCGGCCGGCCGGGGACTACAATGAGCAGTTCTTC
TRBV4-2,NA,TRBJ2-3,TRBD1,CASSPQGAITDTQYF,TGTGCCAGCAGCCCCCAGGGGGCAATCACAGATACGCAGTATTTT
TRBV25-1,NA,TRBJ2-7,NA,CASSEPGAGPYEQYF,TGTGCCAGCAGTGAACCAGGGGCGGGACCCTACGAGCAGTACTTC
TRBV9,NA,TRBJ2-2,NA,CASSVGGGELFF,TGTGCCAGCAGCGTAGGCGGCGGGGAGCTGTTTTTT
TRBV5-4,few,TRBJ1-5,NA,CASSLAPRHQPQHF,TGTGCCAGCAGCTTGGCTCCCAGGCATCAGCCCCAGCATTTT
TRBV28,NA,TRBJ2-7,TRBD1,CASSLWRQGWSYEQYF,TGTGCCAGCAGTTTATGGAGACAGGGTTGGTCCTACGAGCAGTACTTC
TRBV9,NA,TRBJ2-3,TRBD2,CASSVVRASGGGASTDTQYF,TGTGCCAGCAGCGTAGTTAGGGCTAGCGGGGGGGGTGCTAGCACAGATACGCAGTATTTT
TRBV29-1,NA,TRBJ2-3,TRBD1,CSVEDPARGSADTQYF,TGCAGCGTTGAAGATCCCGCCAGGGGGAGTGCAGATACGCAGTATTTT
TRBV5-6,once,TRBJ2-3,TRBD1,CASSWGTGMGTQYF,TGTGCCAGCAGCTGGGGGACAGGGATGGGCACGCAGTATTTT
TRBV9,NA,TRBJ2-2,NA,CASTPRLNTGELFF,TGTGCCAGCACCCCCAGGCTGAACACCGGGGAGCTGTTTTTT
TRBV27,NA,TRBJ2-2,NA,CASSDRNTGELFF,TGTGCCAGCAGTGACAGGAACACCGGGGAGCTGTTTTTT
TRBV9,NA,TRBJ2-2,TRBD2,CASSPLANGINTGELFF,TGTGCCAGCAGCCCACTAGCGAACGGCATTAACACCGGGGAGCTGTTTTTT
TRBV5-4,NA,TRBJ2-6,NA,CASSWGSAASGANVLTF,TGTGCCAGCAGCTGGGGATCAGCGGCCTCTGGGGCCAACGTCCTGACTTTC
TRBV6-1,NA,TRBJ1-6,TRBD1,CASRGDRENSPLHF,TGTGCCAGCAGGGGGGACAGGGAAAATTCACCCCTCCACTTT
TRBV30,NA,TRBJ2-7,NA,CAWRKGAYEQYF,TGTGCCTGGAGAAAGGGGGCCTACGAGCAGTACTTC
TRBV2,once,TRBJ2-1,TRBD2,CASKIAGASYNEQFF,TGTGCCAGCAAGATAGCGGGGGCCTCTTACAATGAGCAGTTCTTC
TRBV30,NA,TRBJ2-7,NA,CAWGDDEQYF,TGTGCCTGGGGGGACGACGAGCAGTACTTC
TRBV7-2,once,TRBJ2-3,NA,CASSFLTDTQYF,TGTGCCAGCAGCTTTCTAACGGATACGCAGTATTTT
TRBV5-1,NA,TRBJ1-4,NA,CASSLGGLENEKLFF,TGCGCCAGCAGCCTCGGCGGTCTGGAGAATGAAAAACTGTTTTTT
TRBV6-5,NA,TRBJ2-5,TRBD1,CASSFATGKETQYF,TGTGCCAGCAGTTTCGCGACAGGGAAAGAGACCCAGTACTTC
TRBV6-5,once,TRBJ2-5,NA,CASSYSVDREQETQYF,TGTGCCAGCAGTTACTCGGTGGACAGAGAACAAGAGACCCAGTACTTC
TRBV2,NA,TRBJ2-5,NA,CASKWSGSETQYF,TGTGCCAGCAAATGGTCAGGGTCCGAGACCCAGTACTTC
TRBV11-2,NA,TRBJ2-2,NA,CASSLAASDGELFF,TGTGCCAGCAGCTTAGCGGCTTCCGATGGGGAGCTGTTTTTT
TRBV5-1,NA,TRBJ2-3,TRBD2,CASTLSWPSGGLDTQYF,TGCGCCAGCACTCTGTCATGGCCTAGCGGGGGTCTAGATACGCAGTATTTT
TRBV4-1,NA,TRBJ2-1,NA,CASSQGPLYNEQFF,TGCGCCAGCAGCCAAGGACCTCTTTACAATGAGCAGTTCTTC
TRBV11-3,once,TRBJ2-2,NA,CASSLGRFSGELFF,TGTGCCAGCAGCTTAGGAAGGTTTTCCGGGGAGCTGTTTTTT
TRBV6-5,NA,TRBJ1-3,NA,CASSYDQTLSGNTIYF,TGTGCCAGCAGTTACGACCAGACTTTGTCTGGAAACACCATATATTTT
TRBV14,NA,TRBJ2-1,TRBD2,CASSPRTSGVSGQFF,TGTGCCAGCAGCCCTCGGACTAGCGGGGTATCGGGGCAGTTCTTC
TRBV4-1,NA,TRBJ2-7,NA,CASSQVLGWGRYEQYF,TGCGCCAGCAGCCAAGTCCTCGGGTGGGGTAGATACGAGCAGTACTTC
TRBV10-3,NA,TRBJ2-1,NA,CAISDAGGRYNEQFF,TGTGCCATCAGTGACGCCGGGGGCAGGTACAATGAGCAGTTCTTC
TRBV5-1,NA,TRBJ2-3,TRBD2,CASSPRTSGATDTQYF,TGCGCCAGCAGCCCCCGGACTAGCGGGGCCACAGATACGCAGTATTTT
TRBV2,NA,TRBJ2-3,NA,CASHGSGSRTDTQYF,TGTGCCAGCCATGGGTCAGGTAGTCGCACAGATACGCAGTATTTT
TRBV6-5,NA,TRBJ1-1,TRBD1,CASSFGQGDTEAFF,TGTGCCAGCAGCTTCGGACAGGGGGACACTGAAGCTTTCTTT
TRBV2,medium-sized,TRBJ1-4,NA,CATGRETTNEKLFF,TGTGCCACAGGGAGGGAGACAACTAATGAAAAACTGTTTTTT
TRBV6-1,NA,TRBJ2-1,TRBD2,CASSLDGRRFDEQFF,TGTGCCAGCTCTCTGGACGGGAGGAGGTTCGATGAGCAGTTCTTC
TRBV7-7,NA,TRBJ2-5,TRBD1,CASSLGTGVETQYF,TGTGCCAGCAGCTTAGGAACAGGGGTAGAGACCCAGTACTTC
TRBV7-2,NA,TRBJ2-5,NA,CASSLAVQSGEAQYF,TGTGCCAGCAGCTTAGCGGTCCAATCGGGGGAGGCCCAGTACTTC
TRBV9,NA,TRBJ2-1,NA,CASSPSYNEQFF,TGTGCCAGCAGCCCCAGCTACAATGAGCAGTTCTTC
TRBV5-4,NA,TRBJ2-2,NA,CASSQDPRATGELFF,TGTGCCAGCAGCCAAGACCCGAGGGCCACCGGGGAGCTGTTTTTT
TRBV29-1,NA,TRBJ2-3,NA,CSVEFFGGSETQYF,TGCAGCGTTGAATTTTTTGGGGGCTCGGAAACGCAGTATTTT
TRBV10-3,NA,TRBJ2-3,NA,CAISEDGTSTDTQYF,TGTGCCATCAGTGAGGACGGGACAAGCACAGATACGCAGTATTTT
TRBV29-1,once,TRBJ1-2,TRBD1,CSTFNQEGQNYGYTF,TGCAGCACTTTCAATCAGGAGGGACAGAACTATGGCTACACCTTC
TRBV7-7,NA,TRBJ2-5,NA,CASSLLVADRSRETQYF,TGTGCCAGCAGCTTATTGGTTGCCGACAGGTCGCGGGAGACCCAGTACTTC